Listed here are 16 T cell receptor beta chains from one sample, sequenced in a study of shared clonotypes between healthy human individuals. Assay: immunoSEQ multiplex PCR; the TCRdb copy retains only in-frame clones and omits some. The table includes a few hundred thousand clones, about 97% detected once. Sequencing was done on a sample of naive CD4+ T cells sorted from blood. Subset here: CD45RA+ positively selected. These receptors all come from a woman aged 25 to 39 in good health.

This clone was detected once. The V gene is TRBV2, the J gene TRBJ2-4; D call uncertain. This CDR3 has 15 residues. Trimming shortened V by 6 bases and J by 2 bases, and 14 bases separated the two germline ends. From germline, CDR1 is SNHLY and CDR2 FYNNEI. The CDR3 DNA reads TGTGCCAGCAGCCCTAGGTTGCTATCCAAAAACATTCAGTACTTC. As protein: CASSPRLLSKNIQYF.

This chain connects TRBV10-2 to TRBJ2-5; no clear D. From germline, CDR1 is WSHSY and CDR2 SAAADI. V was trimmed by 0 bases and J by 5 bases, leaving 7 bases between them. The CDR3 totals 13 residues. The CDR3 is CASSESTEETQYF. The CDR3 DNA reads as TGCGCCAGCAGTGAGTCGACTGAGGAGACCCAGTACTTC.

J is TRBJ2-5 and V is TRBV28; D might be TRBD2 (6 bases). Near its end, the DNA agrees better with TRBJ2-7, so the J call may be wrong. The CDR3 has 14 amino acids. Germline V gene sequence: CDR1 MDHEN, CDR2 SYDVKM. The CDR3 nucleotides read TGTGCCAGCCTTTCCGGGACTGGGGTTTACGAGCAGTACTTC. This translates into CASLSGTGVYEQYF.

V usage is TRBV28 and J usage is TRBJ2-3; D is undetermined. The CDR3 is made up of 14 amino acids. The V gene lost 2 bases and the J gene lost 4 bases, with 10 bases spanning the gap. Germline V gene sequence: CDR1 MDHEN, CDR2 SYDVKM. CDR3 loop: CASSLGQIADTQYF. The CDR3 coding sequence is TGTGCCAGCAGTTTAGGCCAAATCGCAGATACGCAGTATTTT.

The V gene is TRBV27, the J gene TRBJ2-5; possibly TRBD1 for D (5 bases). V lost 5 bases, J lost 5 bases, and 12 bases lay in between. CDR3 length equals 13 residues. Germline V gene sequence: CDR1 MNHEY, CDR2 SMNVEV (reference sequence). CDR3 amino acids: CASSKQGRETQYF. CDR3 in DNA: TGTGCCAGCAGTAAGCAGGGTCGGGAGACCCAGTACTTC.

The chain recombines TRBV29-1 with TRBJ2-3; TRBD1 might be the D (5 bases). The CDR3 totals 11 residues. The germline V gene has CDR1 SQVTM and CDR2 ANQGSEA. The germline V and J ends were trimmed by 5 bases and 3 bases, with 6 bases remaining between them. The CDR3 spells CSVRQTDTQYF. DNA for the CDR3: TGCAGCGTTCGACAGACAGATACGCAGTATTTT.

The rearrangement links TRBV29-1 to TRBJ2-3; 12 nucleotides agree with TRBD2. Germline values: CDR1 SQVTM, CDR2 ANQGSEA. Unmatched junction bases numbered 5, after V lost 7 bases and J lost 6 bases. The CDR3 is 13 amino acids. CDR3 sequence: CSATSGSGDTQYF. The CDR3 coding sequence is TGCAGCGCGACTAGCGGGAGTGGGGATACGCAGTATTTT.

Concerning this clone itself: Other nucleotide sequences in the sample specify the same CDR3. The rearrangement joins TRBV6-1 to TRBJ1-5; no firm D call. Germline V lookup: CDR1 MNHNS, CDR2 SASEGT. Trimming removed 1 base from V and 0 bases from J, with 4 bases in between. The CDR3 is 14 residues long. CDR3 sequence reads: CASSEGYSNQPQHF. In DNA form, the CDR3 reads TGTGCCAGCAGTGAAGGATATAGCAATCAGCCCCAGCATTTT.

The chain has TRBV11-2 and TRBJ2-5; D gene uncertain. V gave up 3 bases and J gave up 0 bases, with 8 bases separating them. CDR3 length: 14 amino acids. Germline V gene lookup returns CDR1 SGHAT and CDR2 FQNNGV. CDR3 DNA sequence: TGTGCCAGCAGCTTTTCACAGTACCAAGAGACCCAGTACTTC. It is translated as CASSFSQYQETQYF.

V is TRBV15 and J is TRBJ1-1; D is ambiguous. Germline CDR1 and CDR2: LNHNV and YYDKDF (reference sequence). This CDR3 is built from 15 residues. V lost 3 bases and J 1 base, leaving 12 bases between the germline ends. The CDR3 here is CATSSGRVKNTEAFF. Written as DNA, the CDR3 is TGTGCCACCAGCAGTGGGAGGGTAAAGAACACTGAAGCTTTCTTT. Based on the CDR3 plus reference TRBV15 and TRBJ1-1, the full variable domain is DAMVIQNPRYQVTQFGKPVTLSCSQTLNHNVMYWYQQKSSQAPKLLFHYYDKDFNNEADTPDNFQSRRPNTSFCFLDIRSPGLGDTAMYLCATSSGRVKNTEAFFGQGTRLTVV.

V and J are TRBV19 and TRBJ2-3, with D maybe TRBD2 (6 bases). CDR1 LNHDA and CDR2 SQIVND come from the germline V gene (reference sequence). Trimming removed 7 bases from V and 4 bases from J, with 21 bases in between. The CDR3 sequence is 16 residues long. The CDR3 sequence is CASTAGRSSTADTQYF. The CDR3 nucleotides are TGTGCCAGTACCGCGGGGAGGTCTAGCACCGCAGATACGCAGTATTTT.

This chain joins TRBV11-2 and TRBJ2-5, with D maybe TRBD1 (5 bases). Germline values: CDR1 SGHAT, CDR2 FQNNGV. V shed 5 bases and J shed 4 bases, with 17 bases lying between them. The CDR3 sequence is 15 residues long. For the CDR3, the DNA is TGTGCCAGCAGCCTACCCCCCAGGGTGGGAGAGACCCAGTACTTC. Protein sequence: CASSLPPRVGETQYF.

V usage is TRBV19 and J usage is TRBJ2-3; 8 positions match TRBD2. CDR1 and CDR2 (germline): LNHDA, SQIVND (reference sequence). The CDR3 consists of 16 residues. V trimming: 5 bases; J trimming: 3 bases; junction bases outside the gene matches: 10. The CDR3 loop reads CASSRDPGLDTDTQYF. In DNA, the CDR3 is TGTGCCAGTAGTCGCGATCCGGGACTAGATACAGATACGCAGTATTTT.

V is TRBV9 and J is TRBJ2-3; 8 bases match TRBD2. The V segment lost 3 bases and the J segment 1 base; nucleotides outside the gene matches: 1. The CDR3 totals 14 residues. Germline CDR1 reads SGDLS; CDR2 reads YYNGEE. The CDR3 loop reads CASSATSGTDTQYF. Written as DNA, the CDR3 is TGTGCCAGCAGCGCGACTAGCGGCACAGATACGCAGTATTTT.

V gene TRBV5-8 combines with J gene TRBJ2-2; D is possibly TRBD2 (6 bases). This CDR3 is built from 17 residues. Germline V gene sequence: CDR1 SGHTS, CDR2 YDEGEE. V was cut by 4 bases and J by 3 bases, with 19 bases left in between. Here the CDR3 reads CASSRVVWRDDTGELFF. CDR3 nucleotides: TGTGCCAGCAGCCGGGTGGTTTGGAGGGATGACACCGGGGAGCTGTTTTTT.

The chain employs TRBV28 and TRBJ2-7; D is uncertain. The V end was cut by 5 bases, the J end by 6 bases, with 11 bases between. Per the germline V gene, CDR1 is MDHEN and CDR2 is SYDVKM. There are 12 residues in the CDR3. CDR3 sequence: CASSPLVPEQYF. The CDR3 coding sequence is TGTGCCAGCAGTCCCCTAGTCCCCGAGCAGTACTTC.